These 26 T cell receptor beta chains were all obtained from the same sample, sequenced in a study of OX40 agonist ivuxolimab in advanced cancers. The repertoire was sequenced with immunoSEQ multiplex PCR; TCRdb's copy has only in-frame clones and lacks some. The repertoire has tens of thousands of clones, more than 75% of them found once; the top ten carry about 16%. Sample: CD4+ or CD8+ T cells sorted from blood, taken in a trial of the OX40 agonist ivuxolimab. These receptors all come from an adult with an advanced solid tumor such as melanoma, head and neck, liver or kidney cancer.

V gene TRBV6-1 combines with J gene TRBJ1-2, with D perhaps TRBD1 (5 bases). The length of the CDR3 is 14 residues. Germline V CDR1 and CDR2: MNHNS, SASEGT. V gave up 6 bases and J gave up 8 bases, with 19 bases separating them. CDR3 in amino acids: CASSQIGTSEGYTF. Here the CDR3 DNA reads TGTGCCAGCAGCCAGATAGGGACCTCGGAGGGCTACACCTTC.

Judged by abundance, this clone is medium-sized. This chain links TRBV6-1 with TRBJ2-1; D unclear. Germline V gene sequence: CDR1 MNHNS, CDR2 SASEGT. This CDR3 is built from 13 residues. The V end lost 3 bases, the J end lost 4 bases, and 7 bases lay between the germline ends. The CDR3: CASSDRVYNEQFF. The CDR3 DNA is TGTGCCAGCAGTGATCGGGTTTACAATGAGCAGTTCTTC.

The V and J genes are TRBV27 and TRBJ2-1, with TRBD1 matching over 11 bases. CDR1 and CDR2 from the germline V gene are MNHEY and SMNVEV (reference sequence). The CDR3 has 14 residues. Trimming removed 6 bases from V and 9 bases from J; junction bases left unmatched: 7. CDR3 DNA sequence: TGTGCCAGCAGGCCCAGGACAGGGGGCGGTGAGCAGTTCTTC. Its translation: CASRPRTGGGEQFF.

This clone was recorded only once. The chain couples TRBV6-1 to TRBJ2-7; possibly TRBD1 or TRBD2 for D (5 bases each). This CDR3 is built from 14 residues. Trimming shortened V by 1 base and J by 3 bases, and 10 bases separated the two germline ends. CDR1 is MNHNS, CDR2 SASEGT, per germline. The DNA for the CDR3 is TGTGCCAGCAGTGAAGTGGGGGTTCTCTACGAGCAGTACTTC. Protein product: CASSEVGVLYEQYF.

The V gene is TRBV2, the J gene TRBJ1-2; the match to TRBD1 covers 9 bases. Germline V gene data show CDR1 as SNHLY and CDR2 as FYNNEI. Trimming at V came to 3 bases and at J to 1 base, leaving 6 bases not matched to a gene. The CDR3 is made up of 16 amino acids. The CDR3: CASSDPGTGINYGYTF. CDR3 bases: TGTGCCAGCAGTGACCCCGGGACAGGGATTAACTATGGCTACACCTTC.

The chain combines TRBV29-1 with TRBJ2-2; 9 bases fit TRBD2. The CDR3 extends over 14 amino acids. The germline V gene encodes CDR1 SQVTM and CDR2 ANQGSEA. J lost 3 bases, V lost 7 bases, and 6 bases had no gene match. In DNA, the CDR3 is TGCAGCGGCCAACTAGCGGGTCACACCGGGGAGCTGTTTTTT. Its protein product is CSGQLAGHTGELFF.

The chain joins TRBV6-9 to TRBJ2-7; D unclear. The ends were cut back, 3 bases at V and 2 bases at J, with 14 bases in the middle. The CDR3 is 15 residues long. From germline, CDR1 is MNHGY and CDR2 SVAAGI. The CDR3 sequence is CASSYSSQAAYEQYF. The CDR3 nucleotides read TGTGCCAGCAGTTACTCGAGTCAGGCGGCCTACGAGCAGTACTTC.

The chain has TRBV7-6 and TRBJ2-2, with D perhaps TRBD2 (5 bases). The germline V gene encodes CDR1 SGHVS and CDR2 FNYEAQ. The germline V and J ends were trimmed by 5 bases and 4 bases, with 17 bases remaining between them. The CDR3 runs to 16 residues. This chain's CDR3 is CASSLEVSSRTGELFF. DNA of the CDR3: TGTGCCAGCAGCCTCGAAGTATCTAGCCGCACCGGGGAGCTGTTTTTT.

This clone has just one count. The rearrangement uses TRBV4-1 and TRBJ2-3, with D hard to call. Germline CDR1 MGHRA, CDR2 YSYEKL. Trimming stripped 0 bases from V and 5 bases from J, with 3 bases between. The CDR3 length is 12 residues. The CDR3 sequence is CASSQEVDTQYF. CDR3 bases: TGCGCCAGCAGCCAAGAGGTAGATACGCAGTATTTT.

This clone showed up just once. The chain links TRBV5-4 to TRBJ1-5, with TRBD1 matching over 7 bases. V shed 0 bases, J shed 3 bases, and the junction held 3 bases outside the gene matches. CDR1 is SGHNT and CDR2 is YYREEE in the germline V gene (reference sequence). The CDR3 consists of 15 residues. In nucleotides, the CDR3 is TGTGCCAGCAGCTTGGGGGGACAGACCAATCAGCCCCAGCATTTT. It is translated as CASSLGGQTNQPQHF.

In DNA, the CDR3 is TGCGCCAGCAGCTTGCGGCTAGCGGGAACAGATACGCAGTATTTT. The encoded protein is CASSLRLAGTDTQYF. The rearrangement links TRBV5-1 to TRBJ2-3, with 9 bases fitting TRBD2. V gave up 1 base and J gave up 3 bases; unmatched junction bases: 3. This CDR3 is 15 amino acids long. Looked up from germline, CDR1 is SGHRS and CDR2 is YFSETQ.

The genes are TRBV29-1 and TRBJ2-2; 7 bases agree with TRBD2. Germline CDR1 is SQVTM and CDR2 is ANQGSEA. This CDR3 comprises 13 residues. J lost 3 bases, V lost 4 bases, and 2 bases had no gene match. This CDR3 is CSVVGGDTGELFF. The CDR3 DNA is TGCAGCGTTGTGGGAGGGGACACCGGGGAGCTGTTTTTT.

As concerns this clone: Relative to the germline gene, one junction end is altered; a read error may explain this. CDR3 sequence reads: CASSLASSNEQYF. Here the CDR3 DNA reads TGTGCCAGCAGTTTAGCTAGCTCCAACGAGCAGTACTTC. The chain couples TRBV28 to TRBJ2-7; TRBD2 might be the D (5 bases). The CDR3 sequence is 13 residues long. CDR1 and CDR2 from the germline V gene are MDHEN and SYDVKM.

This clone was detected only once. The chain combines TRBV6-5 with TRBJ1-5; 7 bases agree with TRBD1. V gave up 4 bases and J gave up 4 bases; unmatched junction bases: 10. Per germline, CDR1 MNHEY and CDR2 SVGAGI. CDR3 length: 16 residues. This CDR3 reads CASSSRQGARNQPQHF. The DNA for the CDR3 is TGTGCCAGCAGTTCCCGACAGGGCGCTCGGAATCAGCCCCAGCATTTT.

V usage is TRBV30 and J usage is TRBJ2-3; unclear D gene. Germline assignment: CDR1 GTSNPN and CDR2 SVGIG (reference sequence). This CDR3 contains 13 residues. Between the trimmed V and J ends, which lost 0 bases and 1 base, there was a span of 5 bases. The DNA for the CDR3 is TGTGCCTGGAGTGTCGAGGGCACAGATACGCAGTATTTT. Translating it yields CAWSVEGTDTQYF.

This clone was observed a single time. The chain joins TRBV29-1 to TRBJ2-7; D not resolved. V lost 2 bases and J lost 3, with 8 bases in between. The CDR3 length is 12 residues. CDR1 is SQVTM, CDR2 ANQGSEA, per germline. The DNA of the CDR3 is TGCAGCGTTGAACTTGAAGACTACGAGCAGTACTTC. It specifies CSVELEDYEQYF.

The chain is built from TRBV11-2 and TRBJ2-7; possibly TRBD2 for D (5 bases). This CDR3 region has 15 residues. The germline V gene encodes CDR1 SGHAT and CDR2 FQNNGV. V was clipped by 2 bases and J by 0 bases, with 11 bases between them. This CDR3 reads CASSLTSGGSYEQYF. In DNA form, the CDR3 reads TGTGCCAGCAGCTTAACGTCTGGAGGCTCCTACGAGCAGTACTTC.

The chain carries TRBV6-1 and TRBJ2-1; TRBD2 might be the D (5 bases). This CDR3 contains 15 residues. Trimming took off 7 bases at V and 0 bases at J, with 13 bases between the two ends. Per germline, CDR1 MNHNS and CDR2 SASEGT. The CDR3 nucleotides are TGTGCCAGCACAACCTTGGGGAGCTCCTACAATGAGCAGTTCTTC. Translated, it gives CASTTLGSSYNEQFF.

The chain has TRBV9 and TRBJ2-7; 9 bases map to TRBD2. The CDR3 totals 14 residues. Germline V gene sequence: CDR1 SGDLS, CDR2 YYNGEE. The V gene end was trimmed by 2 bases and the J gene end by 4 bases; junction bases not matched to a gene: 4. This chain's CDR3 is CASSVGGREYEQYF. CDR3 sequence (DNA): TGTGCCAGCAGCGTCGGCGGGAGGGAGTACGAGCAGTACTTC.

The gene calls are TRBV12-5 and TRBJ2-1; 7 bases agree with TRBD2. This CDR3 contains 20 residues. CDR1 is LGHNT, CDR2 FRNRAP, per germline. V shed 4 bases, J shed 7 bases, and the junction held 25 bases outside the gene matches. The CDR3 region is CASGSLSAWDYQKLTNEQFF. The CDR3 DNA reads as TGTGCTAGTGGTTCCCTCTCCGCCTGGGACTATCAGAAACTTACAAATGAGCAGTTCTTC.

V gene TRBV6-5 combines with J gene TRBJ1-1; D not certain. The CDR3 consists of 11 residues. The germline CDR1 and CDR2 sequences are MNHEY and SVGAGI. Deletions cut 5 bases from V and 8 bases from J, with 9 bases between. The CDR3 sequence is CASSIVIEAFF. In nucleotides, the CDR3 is TGTGCCAGCAGTATTGTCATCGAAGCTTTCTTT.

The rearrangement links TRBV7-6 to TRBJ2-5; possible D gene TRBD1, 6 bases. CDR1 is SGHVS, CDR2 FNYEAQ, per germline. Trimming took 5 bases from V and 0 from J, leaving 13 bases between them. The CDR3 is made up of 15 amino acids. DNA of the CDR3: TGTGCCAGCAGCCGTACACAGGGATACCAAGAGACCCAGTACTTC. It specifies CASSRTQGYQETQYF.

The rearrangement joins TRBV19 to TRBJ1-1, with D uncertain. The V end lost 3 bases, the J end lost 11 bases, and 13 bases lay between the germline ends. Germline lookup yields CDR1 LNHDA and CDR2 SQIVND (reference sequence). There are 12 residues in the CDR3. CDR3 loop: CASSISYEEAFF. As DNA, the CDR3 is TGTGCCAGTAGTATTTCCTACGAGGAGGCTTTCTTT.

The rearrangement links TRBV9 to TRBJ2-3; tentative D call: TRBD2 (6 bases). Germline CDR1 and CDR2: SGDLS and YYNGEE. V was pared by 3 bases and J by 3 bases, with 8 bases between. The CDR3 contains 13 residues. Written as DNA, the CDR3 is TGTGCCAGCAGCGAGGGAGGTACAGATACGCAGTATTTT. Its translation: CASSEGGTDTQYF.

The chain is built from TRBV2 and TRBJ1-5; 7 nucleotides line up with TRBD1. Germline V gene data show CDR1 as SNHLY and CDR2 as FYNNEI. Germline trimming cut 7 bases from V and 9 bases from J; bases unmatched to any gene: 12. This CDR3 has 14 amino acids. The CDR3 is CASNPGGGEGPQHF. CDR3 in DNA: TGTGCCAGCAACCCAGGGGGGGGTGAGGGGCCCCAGCATTTT.

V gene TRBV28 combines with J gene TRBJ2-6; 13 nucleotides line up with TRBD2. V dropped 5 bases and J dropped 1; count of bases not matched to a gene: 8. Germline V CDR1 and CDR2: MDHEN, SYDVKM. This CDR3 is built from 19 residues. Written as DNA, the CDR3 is TGTGCCAGCAGTCTGGGACTAGCGGGAACGTGGTCTGGGGCCAACGTCCTGACTTTC. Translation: CASSLGLAGTWSGANVLTF.